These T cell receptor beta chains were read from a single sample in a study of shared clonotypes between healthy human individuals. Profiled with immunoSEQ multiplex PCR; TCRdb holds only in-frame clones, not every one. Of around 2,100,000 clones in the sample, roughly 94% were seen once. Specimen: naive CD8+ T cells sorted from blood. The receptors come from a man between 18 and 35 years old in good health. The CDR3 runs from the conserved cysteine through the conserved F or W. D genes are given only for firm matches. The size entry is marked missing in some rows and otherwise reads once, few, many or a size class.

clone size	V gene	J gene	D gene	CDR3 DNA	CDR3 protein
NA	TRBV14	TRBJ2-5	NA	TGTGCCAGCAGCCAAGAGAACCGGGAGACCCAGTACTTC	CASSQENRETQYF
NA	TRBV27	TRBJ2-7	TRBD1	TGTGCCAGCGCACAGGGGGCGGTCGCCTACGAGCAGTACTTC	CASAQGAVAYEQYF
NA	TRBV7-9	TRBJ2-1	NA	TGTGCCAGCAGCTTCGAGAGAGTTTTGCAGTTCTTC	CASSFERVLQFF
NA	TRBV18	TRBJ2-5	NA	TGTGCCAGCTCAGACTTCCAAGAGACCCAGTACTTC	CASSDFQETQYF
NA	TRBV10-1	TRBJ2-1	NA	TGCGCCAGCAGTGAATCCGGGGCCTACAATGAGCAGTTCTTC	CASSESGAYNEQFF
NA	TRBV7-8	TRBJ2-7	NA	TGTGCCAGCAGCCTATTGACAGAATCCTACGAGCAGTACTTC	CASSLLTESYEQYF
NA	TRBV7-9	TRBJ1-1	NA	TGTGCCAGCAGCTTAGGGTGGGGGCTGAACACTGAAGCTTTCTTT	CASSLGWGLNTEAFF
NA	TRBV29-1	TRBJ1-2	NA	TGCAGCGGCGGGACAAGTCCTATTGGCTACACCTTC	CSGGTSPIGYTF
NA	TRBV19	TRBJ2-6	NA	TGTGCCAGTAGTATGAGTAGGCTAGTCTCTGGGGCCAACGTCCTGACTTTC	CASSMSRLVSGANVLTF
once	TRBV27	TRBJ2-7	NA	TGTGCCAGCAGTTTATCCATGGGACACCTAACCTACGAGCAGTACTTC	CASSLSMGHLTYEQYF
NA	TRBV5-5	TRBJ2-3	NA	TGTGCCAGCAGCCCGAGTCGGGACGCAGATACGCAGTATTTT	CASSPSRDADTQYF
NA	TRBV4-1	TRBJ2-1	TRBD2	TGCGCCAGCAGCCCGCAGACTAGCCAGTTCTCCTACAATGAGCAGTTCTTC	CASSPQTSQFSYNEQFF
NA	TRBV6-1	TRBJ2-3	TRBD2	TGTGCCAGCAGTGAAGTGGGGCTAGCGGGGAGCACAGATACGCAGTATTTT	CASSEVGLAGSTDTQYF
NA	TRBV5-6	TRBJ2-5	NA	TGTGCCAGCAGCCCATGGGGTGAGACCCAGTACTTC	CASSPWGETQYF
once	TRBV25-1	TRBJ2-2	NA	TGTGCCAGCAGGCCCAAAACCGCCGGGGGGAACACCGGGGAGCTGTTTTTT	CASRPKTAGGNTGELFF
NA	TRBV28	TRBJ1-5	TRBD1	TGTGCCAGCAGTGTCCGACCCGGGACAGAGTACAGTCAGCCCCAGCATTTT	CASSVRPGTEYSQPQHF
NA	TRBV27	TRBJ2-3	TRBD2	TGTGCCAGCAGTCCCACTAGCGGGGGGGCTGGAGATACGCAGTATTTT	CASSPTSGGAGDTQYF
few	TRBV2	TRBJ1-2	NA	TGTGCCAGCAGTGAAGCGGACTATGGCTACACCTTC	CASSEADYGYTF
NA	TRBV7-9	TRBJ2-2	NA	TGTGCCAGCATCCTTGTGGTGGGCGGTACCGGGGAGCTGTTTTTT	CASILVVGGTGELFF
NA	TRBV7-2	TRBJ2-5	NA	TGTGCCAGCAGCTTACTGGACAGAGAAGAGACCCAGTACTTC	CASSLLDREETQYF
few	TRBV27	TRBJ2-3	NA	TGTGCCAGCAGTTTACTGGGAGATACGCAGTATTTT	CASSLLGDTQYF
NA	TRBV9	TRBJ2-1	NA	TGTGCCAGCAGCCCCGGAGGGGGGGCGGGGAATGAGCAGTTCTTC	CASSPGGGAGNEQFF
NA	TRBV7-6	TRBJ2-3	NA	TGTGCCAGCAGCTTAGCGCTGACAGATACGCAGTATTTT	CASSLALTDTQYF
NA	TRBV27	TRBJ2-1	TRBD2	TGTGCCAGCAGTCTTCTAGCGGGAGGTCCAGACAATGAGCAGTTCTTC	CASSLLAGGPDNEQFF
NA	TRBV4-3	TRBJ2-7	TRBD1	TGCGCCAGCAGCCTAAGGACAGGGGCGGACGAGCAGTACTTC	CASSLRTGADEQYF
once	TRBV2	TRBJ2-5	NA	TGTGCCATCACCATAGGGTTCGAAGAGACCCAGTACTTC	CAITIGFEETQYF
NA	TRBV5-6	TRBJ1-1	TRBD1	TGTGCCAGTGAGGGGGCGCCGAACACTGAAGCTTTCTTT	CASEGAPNTEAFF
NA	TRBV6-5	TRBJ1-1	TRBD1	TGTGCCAGCAGCCCAGACAGGGGGCCCCTCGAAGCTTTCTTT	CASSPDRGPLEAFF
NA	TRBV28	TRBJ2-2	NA	TGTGCCAGCAGTACGTCCGGGGAGCTGTTTTTT	CASSTSGELFF
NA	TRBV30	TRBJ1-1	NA	TGTGCCTGGAATGAGCTCGGGATGAACACTGAAGCTTTCTTT	CAWNELGMNTEAFF